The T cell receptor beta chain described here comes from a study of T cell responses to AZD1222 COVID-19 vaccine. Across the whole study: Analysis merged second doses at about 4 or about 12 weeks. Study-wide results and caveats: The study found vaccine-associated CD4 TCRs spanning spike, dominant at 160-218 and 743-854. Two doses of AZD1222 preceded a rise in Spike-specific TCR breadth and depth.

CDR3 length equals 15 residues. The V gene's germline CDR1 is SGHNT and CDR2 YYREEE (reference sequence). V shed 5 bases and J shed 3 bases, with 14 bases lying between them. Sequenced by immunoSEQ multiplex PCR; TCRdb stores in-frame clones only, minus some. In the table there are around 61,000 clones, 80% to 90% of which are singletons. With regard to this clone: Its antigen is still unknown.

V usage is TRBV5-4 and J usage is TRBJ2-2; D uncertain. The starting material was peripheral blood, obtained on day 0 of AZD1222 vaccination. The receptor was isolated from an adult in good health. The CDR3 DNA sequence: TGTGCCAGCAGTTATTCCCGTCGGGACACCGGGGAGCTGTTTTTT. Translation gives CASSYSRRDTGELFF.